The rows below give T cell receptor beta chains drawn from one sample of a study of molecular identifiers for immune sequencing clone quantification. MiXCR, run by TCRdb on the PCR reads, gives a single entry per CDR3 protein. The sample records under 350,000 distinct CDR3 sequences, roughly 24% being singletons. Sequencing input: naive CD8+ T cells from blood, with Jurkat cell RNA spiked in. Source of these receptors: a human donor in good health. Some libraries in this study had Jurkat cell RNA spiked in. Each CDR3 is given with its conserved first and last residue. D genes are given only for firm matches. The size entry is marked missing in some rows and otherwise reads once, few, many or a size class.

V gene: TRBV12-3/TRBV12-4
D gene: NA
clone size: many
J gene: TRBJ1-6
CDR3 DNA: TGTGCCAGCAGGGCAGGGAGCTCCTATAATTCACCCCTCCACTTT
CDR3 protein: CASRAGSSYNSPLHF

V gene: TRBV28
D gene: TRBD1
clone size: NA
J gene: TRBJ2-3
CDR3 DNA: TGTGCCAGCAGTTTAACCCCACAACAGGGGTGGGCAGATACGCAGTATTTT
CDR3 protein: CASSLTPQQGWADTQYF

V gene: TRBV29-1
D gene: NA
clone size: many
J gene: TRBJ2-2
CDR3 DNA: TGCAGCGTTGAAGATTCCCATTACACCGGGGAGCTGTTTTTT
CDR3 protein: CSVEDSHYTGELFF

V gene: TRBV19
D gene: NA
clone size: few
J gene: TRBJ2-7
CDR3 DNA: TGTGCCAGTCGGAGTAGCGCGTTCTCCTACGAGCAGTACTTC
CDR3 protein: CASRSSAFSYEQYF

V gene: TRBV3-1
D gene: NA
clone size: few
J gene: TRBJ2-7
CDR3 DNA: TGTGCCAGCAGCCAAGACCCAGGCCCCGAAGCCGTCTACGAGCAGTACTTC
CDR3 protein: CASSQDPGPEAVYEQYF

V gene: TRBV14
D gene: NA
clone size: NA
J gene: TRBJ2-4
CDR3 DNA: TGTGCCAGCAGCCAAGATTCCGCGATTCAGTACTTC
CDR3 protein: CASSQDSAIQYF

V gene: TRBV10-3
D gene: NA
clone size: NA
J gene: TRBJ2-7
CDR3 DNA: TGTGCCATCAGTGAGTCCCCGGATCGGGTCTACGAGCAGTGCTTC
CDR3 protein: CAISESPDRVYEQCF

V gene: TRBV6-5
D gene: NA
clone size: NA
J gene: TRBJ1-6
CDR3 DNA: TGTGCCAGCAGCCCCAGCGACGGTTATAATTCACCCCTCCACTTT
CDR3 protein: CASSPSDGYNSPLHF

V gene: TRBV25-1
D gene: TRBD2
clone size: many
J gene: TRBJ2-3
CDR3 DNA: TGTGCCAGCAGTGAAGGGAGGGGAAGCACAGATACGCAGTATTTT
CDR3 protein: CASSEGRGSTDTQYF

V gene: TRBV20-1
D gene: NA
clone size: NA
J gene: TRBJ2-3
CDR3 DNA: TGCAGTGCTAGAGATCGTGAGGATACCCTTAGAGATACGCAGTATTTT
CDR3 protein: CSARDREDTLRDTQYF

V gene: TRBV10-3
D gene: NA
clone size: NA
J gene: TRBJ1-5
CDR3 DNA: TGTGCCGCCGGTGGAGATATGAGCAATCAGCCCCAGCATTTT
CDR3 protein: CAAGGDMSNQPQHF

V gene: TRBV7-9
D gene: NA
clone size: NA
J gene: TRBJ2-7
CDR3 DNA: TGTGCCAGCAGCGGGCTCGGACTACGAAGCTCCTACGAGCAGTACTTC
CDR3 protein: CASSGLGLRSSYEQYF

V gene: TRBV2
D gene: TRBD2
clone size: NA
J gene: TRBJ2-7
CDR3 DNA: TGTGCCAGCAGCGCCCATGGGACTAACTCCTACGAGCGGTACTTC
CDR3 protein: CASSAHGTNSYERYF

V gene: TRBV2
D gene: NA
clone size: many
J gene: TRBJ2-5
CDR3 DNA: TGTGCCAGCGGTCCATGGGAGGCTATACAAGAGACCCAGTACTTC
CDR3 protein: CASGPWEAIQETQYF

V gene: TRBV7-9
D gene: NA
clone size: NA
J gene: TRBJ1-1
CDR3 DNA: TGTGCCAGCGGCCCCTTAAGCACTGAAGCTTTCTTT
CDR3 protein: CASGPLSTEAFF

V gene: TRBV4-3
D gene: NA
clone size: few
J gene: TRBJ1-1
CDR3 DNA: TGCGCCAGCAGCCCGGTCTCGAGTAGACACACTGAAGCTTTCTTT
CDR3 protein: CASSPVSSRHTEAFF

V gene: TRBV9
D gene: TRBD2
clone size: NA
J gene: TRBJ2-7
CDR3 DNA: TGTGCCAGCAGCGTAGGTAGCGGGGGCGTCGAGCAGTACTTC
CDR3 protein: CASSVGSGGVEQYF

V gene: TRBV7-9
D gene: NA
clone size: NA
J gene: TRBJ2-5
CDR3 DNA: TGTGCCAGCAGCTACGGGACCCTCCAAGAGACCCTGTACTTC
CDR3 protein: CASSYGTLQETLYF

V gene: TRBV6-5
D gene: TRBD2
clone size: NA
J gene: TRBJ2-2
CDR3 DNA: TGTGCCAGCAGTTCCAGGTTAGCGGGAGAGGTCGGGGAGCTGTTTTTT
CDR3 protein: CASSSRLAGEVGELFF

V gene: TRBV12-5
D gene: TRBD1
clone size: NA
J gene: TRBJ2-2
CDR3 DNA: TGTGCTAGTGGTTTGAACCTGAGGGGGCAGTTGGATGACACCGGGGAGCTGTTTTTT
CDR3 protein: CASGLNLRGQLDDTGELFF

V gene: TRBV6-5
D gene: TRBD1
clone size: many
J gene: TRBJ1-6
CDR3 DNA: TGTGCCAGCACCCCCGGGGACAGGGCTAATTCACCCCTCCACTTT
CDR3 protein: CASTPGDRANSPLHF

V gene: TRBV6-2/TRBV6-3
D gene: NA
clone size: NA
J gene: TRBJ2-7
CDR3 DNA: TGTGCCAGCAGTTACCTCTACGAGCAGTACTTC
CDR3 protein: CASSYLYEQYF

V gene: TRBV5-6
D gene: NA
clone size: NA
J gene: TRBJ2-7
CDR3 DNA: TGTGCCAGCAGCCCGTCTCAAGGCTCCTACGAGCAGTACTTC
CDR3 protein: CASSPSQGSYEQYF

V gene: TRBV19
D gene: TRBD1
clone size: few
J gene: TRBJ2-1
CDR3 DNA: TGTGCCAGTAGTCCCTGGGGACAGTACAATGAGCAGTTCTTC
CDR3 protein: CASSPWGQYNEQFF

V gene: TRBV4-2
D gene: NA
clone size: NA
J gene: TRBJ2-7
CDR3 DNA: TGTGCCAGCAGCCAAACCGGGACCTCTGCCTACGAGCAGTACTTC
CDR3 protein: CASSQTGTSAYEQYF

V gene: TRBV5-1
D gene: NA
clone size: many
J gene: TRBJ1-6
CDR3 DNA: TGCGCCAGCAGCTTGGAAGGGGACGGTTCACCCCTCCACTTT
CDR3 protein: CASSLEGDGSPLHF

V gene: TRBV4-1
D gene: TRBD2
clone size: NA
J gene: TRBJ2-1
CDR3 DNA: TGCGCCAGCAGCCAAGATTTGGGACTAGAAAGAACAGGGCAGTTCTTC
CDR3 protein: CASSQDLGLERTGQFF

V gene: TRBV7-9
D gene: NA
clone size: NA
J gene: TRBJ2-1
CDR3 DNA: TGTGCCAGCAGCCCCCCGGACGCAAAAACATACAATGAGCAGTTCTTC
CDR3 protein: CASSPPDAKTYNEQFF

V gene: TRBV6-6
D gene: NA
clone size: NA
J gene: TRBJ2-7
CDR3 DNA: TGTGCCAGCAGTTACTCTGGACAGCCCGAGCAGTACTTC
CDR3 protein: CASSYSGQPEQYF

V gene: TRBV7-6
D gene: NA
clone size: many
J gene: TRBJ1-1
CDR3 DNA: TGTGCCAGCAGCCCTGAAGTACGAACTGAAGCTTTCTTT
CDR3 protein: CASSPEVRTEAFF

V gene: TRBV28
D gene: NA
clone size: many
J gene: TRBJ1-1
CDR3 DNA: TGTGCCAGCAGTCATGGGGGTTGGAACACTGAAGCTTTCTTT
CDR3 protein: CASSHGGWNTEAFF

V gene: TRBV14
D gene: NA
clone size: many
J gene: TRBJ2-3
CDR3 DNA: TGTGCCAGCAGCCAAGGTGGCCCAACAGATACGCAGTATTTT
CDR3 protein: CASSQGGPTDTQYF

V gene: TRBV23-1
D gene: NA
clone size: NA
J gene: TRBJ2-7
CDR3 DNA: TGCGCCAGCAGGCCCAGTGGGCCCCGCCGACACGAGCAGTACTTC
CDR3 protein: CASRPSGPRRHEQYF

V gene: TRBV7-6
D gene: TRBD1
clone size: many
J gene: TRBJ1-1
CDR3 DNA: TGTGCCAGCAGCCGTACGTTAGGGACAGGGGCCTTGGGTGAAGCTTTCTTT
CDR3 protein: CASSRTLGTGALGEAFF

V gene: TRBV7-8
D gene: NA
clone size: many
J gene: TRBJ2-1
CDR3 DNA: TGTGCCAGCAGCTATTCTTCCGGGCTGGGCGCCTACAATGAGCAGTTCTTC
CDR3 protein: CASSYSSGLGAYNEQFF

V gene: TRBV19
D gene: TRBD1
clone size: few
J gene: TRBJ1-5
CDR3 DNA: TGTGCCAGTAGTATTGGGGACAGGGGTGCAGGGCAGCCCCAGCATTTT
CDR3 protein: CASSIGDRGAGQPQHF

V gene: TRBV13
D gene: TRBD1
clone size: NA
J gene: TRBJ1-1
CDR3 DNA: TGTGCCAGCAGTTCCCTCAACGACAGGGGGATAGGTGGGTACACTGAAGCTTTCTTT
CDR3 protein: CASSSLNDRGIGGYTEAFF

V gene: TRBV12-3/TRBV12-4
D gene: NA
clone size: NA
J gene: TRBJ2-1
CDR3 DNA: TGTGCCAGCAGCCCGCTTAAGGGAAGCTCCTACAATGAGCAGTTCTTC
CDR3 protein: CASSPLKGSSYNEQFF

V gene: TRBV12-3/TRBV12-4
D gene: NA
clone size: many
J gene: TRBJ2-7
CDR3 DNA: TGTGCCAGCAGTTTAACTTGGTACGAGCAGTACTTC
CDR3 protein: CASSLTWYEQYF

V gene: TRBV30
D gene: TRBD2
clone size: NA
J gene: TRBJ2-7
CDR3 DNA: TGTGCCTGGAGTCGGGGGGACCCAAGGCCCGCCTACGAGCAGTACTTC
CDR3 protein: CAWSRGDPRPAYEQYF

V gene: TRBV7-9
D gene: TRBD2
clone size: NA
J gene: TRBJ2-5
CDR3 DNA: TGTGCCAGCAGCCTCCCGCCCCAGACTAGCGGGAAGTACCAAGAGCCCCAGTACTTC
CDR3 protein: CASSLPPQTSGKYQEPQYF

V gene: TRBV13
D gene: NA
clone size: many
J gene: TRBJ1-1
CDR3 DNA: TGTGCCAGCAGCTTACCAGGGACAAACACTGAAGCTTTCTTT
CDR3 protein: CASSLPGTNTEAFF

V gene: TRBV28
D gene: TRBD1
clone size: NA
J gene: TRBJ1-5
CDR3 DNA: TGTGCCAGCAGTTTGGTCAGGGGGGATAGCAATCAGCCCCAGCATTTT
CDR3 protein: CASSLVRGDSNQPQHF

V gene: TRBV2
D gene: NA
clone size: NA
J gene: TRBJ2-2
CDR3 DNA: TGTGCCAGCAGTCCCAGGGTCCACACCGGGGAGCTGTTTTTT
CDR3 protein: CASSPRVHTGELFF

V gene: TRBV7-9
D gene: NA
clone size: few
J gene: TRBJ2-5
CDR3 DNA: TGTGCCAGCAGCGCGACAACAATGGTTTATTGGGAGACCCAGTACTTC
CDR3 protein: CASSATTMVYWETQYF

V gene: TRBV10-2
D gene: NA
clone size: many
J gene: TRBJ1-2
CDR3 DNA: TGCGCCAGCACTCTCAATGGCTATGGCTACACCTTC
CDR3 protein: CASTLNGYGYTF